There are a few counts of the clone carrying this TCR beta chain. The antigen remains unidentified. These data are taken from a study of T-cell memory formation after mild COVID-19. About the research overall: Largely, the TCR clusters proved donor specific. General study findings and limits: Among clones contracting day 15 to 85, CD4/CD8 was balanced, whereas later expanders leaned CD4+.

CDR1 is MDHEN and CDR2 is SYDVKM in the germline V gene. V was clipped by 6 bases and J by 5 bases, with 25 bases between them. This CDR3 comprises 17 residues. Each CDR3 protein is one row after TCRdb ran MiXCR on the 5' RACE reads. Of 450,000 to 650,000 distinct CDR3 sequences in the sample, roughly 20% were seen once. The sequenced sample consisted of PBMCs or a T cell subset sorted from them (not recorded which). The J gene is TRBJ2-5, the V gene TRBV28; a weak D match, TRBD2 (6 bases). The clonotype originates from an adult woman who had mild COVID-19 (a few samples of this study predate the infection). Cell type and time point are not known. The DNA of the CDR3 is TGTGCCAGCAGCTCCCCTGTCCAGGGAGGTATTGGGGAGACCCAGTACTTC. Translated: CASSSPVQGGIGETQYF. The full variable domain, in which reference TRBV28 and TRBJ2-5 provide the parts outside the CDR3, is DVKVTQSSRYLVKRTGEKVFLECVQDMDHENMFWYRQDPGLGLRLIYFSYDVKMKEKGDIPEGYSVSREKKERFSLILESASTNQTSMYLCASSSPVQGGIGETQYFGPGTRLLVL.